These 17 T cell receptor beta chains share one sample of origin, sequenced in a study of blood T cell repertoires in COVID-19. TCRdb's copy holds only in-frame clones and misses some; the assay was immunoSEQ multiplex PCR. Among some 150,000 clones listed, roughly 79% were seen once. The sample was peripheral blood. The receptors were gathered from a human donor with acute or convalescent COVID-19. The donor label of this sample is uncertain.

The chain has TRBV29-1 and TRBJ1-1; no definite D call. Deletions cut 7 bases from V and 5 bases from J, with 14 bases between. This CDR3 is 12 amino acids long. Germline V gene data show CDR1 as SQVTM and CDR2 as ANQGSEA. The CDR3 loop reads CSAQRRGTEAFF. As DNA, the CDR3 is TGCAGCGCACAGCGACGAGGGACTGAAGCTTTCTTT.

This clone turned up a few times. The chain has TRBV27 and TRBJ1-5; TRBD1 aligns across 9 bases. The V gene end was trimmed by 6 bases and the J gene end by 4 bases; junction bases not matched to a gene: 1. The CDR3 has 13 amino acids. The V gene's germline CDR1 is MNHEY and CDR2 SMNVEV (reference sequence). The CDR3 DNA reads as TGTGCCAGCAGACAGGGGGCTAATCAGCCCCAGCATTTT. Translation: CASRQGANQPQHF.

This clone was seen a handful of times. V and J are TRBV20-1 and TRBJ1-2; 9 bases fit TRBD1. Germline CDR1 reads DFQATT; CDR2 reads SNEGSKA (reference sequence). The CDR3 loop spans 11 amino acids. As DNA, the CDR3 is TGCAGCGGGGACAGGGTCGATGGCTACACCTTC. This gives the protein CSGDRVDGYTF.

The J gene is TRBJ2-1, the V gene TRBV5-6; the match to TRBD1 covers 7 bases. The CDR3 contains 16 residues. Germline V lookup: CDR1 SGHDT, CDR2 YYEEEE. V dropped 7 bases and J dropped 0; count of bases not matched to a gene: 10. Here the CDR3 DNA reads TGTGCCAGCGGAGTAGGGGGACAGAGCTCCTACAATGAGCAGTTCTTC. It encodes CASGVGGQSSYNEQFF.

V gene TRBV6-5 combines with J gene TRBJ1-5; the D gene is possibly TRBD1 (6 bases). The V gene's germline CDR1 is MNHEY and CDR2 SVGAGI. The CDR3 runs to 15 residues. V was clipped by 5 bases and J by 0 bases, with 11 bases between them. Here the CDR3 DNA reads TGTGCCAGCAGTCGTCGACAGGCTAGCAATCAGCCCCAGCATTTT. Translation: CASSRRQASNQPQHF.

The sample holds one count of this clone. The rearrangement joins TRBV7-9 to TRBJ1-2, with D possibly TRBD1 on 5 matching bases. CDR1 is SEHNR, CDR2 FQNEAQ, per germline (reference sequence). The CDR3 extends over 15 amino acids. The V and J ends lost 5 bases and 1 base respectively, with 14 bases between them. This chain's CDR3 is CASSPLGGFNYGYTF. As DNA, the CDR3 is TGTGCCAGCAGCCCCCTGGGGGGATTTAACTATGGCTACACCTTC.

About this clone itself: At one of its ends the junction is not consistent with the germline gene, which may arise from a read error. Written as DNA, the CDR3 is TGTGTCACCAGCCAGACAGGGGCTGGAGGAGGCTACACCTTC. This encodes CVTSQTGAGGGYTF. This sequence joins TRBV24-1 and TRBJ1-2; 8 bases map to TRBD1. The germline CDR1 and CDR2 sequences are KGHDR and SFDVKD. CDR3 length equals 14 residues.

The chain recombines TRBV7-6 with TRBJ1-2; D is perhaps TRBD1 (6 bases). With 5 bases removed from V and 7 bases from J, the gap between germline ends came to 14 bases. Germline V CDR1 and CDR2: SGHVS, FNYEAQ. This CDR3 spans 13 amino acids. CDR3 DNA: TGTGCCAGCAGCCCCGGGGGGGGCAGTGGCTACACCTTC. It is translated as CASSPGGGSGYTF.

This chain connects TRBV7-9 to TRBJ1-5, with D perhaps matching TRBD1 (5 bases). Trimming left V 7 bases short and J 4 bases short, with 17 bases between. Germline CDR1 and CDR2: SEHNR and FQNEAQ (reference sequence). There are 15 residues in the CDR3. The CDR3 is CASIEPGLQNQPQHF. The CDR3 DNA is TGTGCCAGCATTGAACCGGGACTTCAAAATCAGCCCCAGCATTTT.

The chain combines TRBV5-4 with TRBJ2-3; D is possibly TRBD2 (6 bases). The germline V and J ends were trimmed by 9 bases and 4 bases, with 30 bases remaining between them. CDR1 is SGHNT and CDR2 is YYREEE in the germline V gene (reference sequence). CDR3 length: 18 amino acids. CDR3 nucleotide sequence: TGTGCCATTGCCGGGCCACGATTGGGGCGGGGAGTCGCAGATACGCAGTATTTT. This gives the protein CAIAGPRLGRGVADTQYF.

The sample holds many counts of this clone. For the CDR3, the DNA is TGTGCCAGCAGCTTAGCGTGGGGACAGGGCGAAGCGCAGCCCCAGCATTTT. This encodes CASSLAWGQGEAQPQHF. The gene calls are TRBV7-8 and TRBJ1-5; 9 nucleotides line up with TRBD1. The CDR3 has 17 amino acids. The V segment lost 0 bases and the J segment 7 bases; nucleotides outside the gene matches: 10. Germline V gives CDR1 SGHVS, CDR2 FQNEAQ.

V gene TRBV11-2 combines with J gene TRBJ1-1; the D gene is possibly TRBD1 (6 bases). Germline CDR1 is SGHAT and CDR2 is FQNNGV. The ends were cut back, 4 bases at V and 5 bases at J, with 14 bases in the middle. This CDR3 contains 14 residues. The CDR3 nucleotides read TGTGCCAGCAGCTCTTTACAGGGTTGGACTGAAGCTTTCTTT. Its protein product is CASSSLQGWTEAFF.

The chain is built from TRBV27 and TRBJ1-1; D might be TRBD1 (5 bases). V was cut by 2 bases and J by 7 bases, with 5 bases left in between. There are 11 residues in the CDR3. The germline CDR1 and CDR2 sequences are MNHEY and SMNVEV (reference sequence). The CDR3 DNA is TGTGCCAGCAGTTTAAGGGGTGAAGCTTTCTTT. As protein: CASSLRGEAFF.

The J gene is TRBJ2-1, the V gene TRBV2; D gene uncertain. V shed 6 bases and J shed 4 bases, with 7 bases lying between them. CDR1 and CDR2 (germline): SNHLY, FYNNEI. The CDR3 runs 12 residues. CDR3 bases: TGTGCCAGCAGGGAACAGTACAATGAGCAGTTCTTC. It yields the protein CASREQYNEQFF.

In its sample, this clone was seen once. CDR3 sequence (DNA): TGTGCCAGCAGCCCGGGACAGGGAGCTACGGAAGCTTTCTTT. It encodes CASSPGQGATEAFF. The V gene is TRBV7-9, the J gene TRBJ1-1, with TRBD1 matching 9 bases. This CDR3 is 14 amino acids long. The V and J ends lost 5 bases and 8 bases, in that order; junction bases with no gene match: 9. Germline lookup yields CDR1 SEHNR and CDR2 FQNEAQ (reference sequence).

The chain combines TRBV11-2 with TRBJ1-5; D call uncertain. The CDR3 runs 14 residues. V was clipped by 5 bases and J by 4 bases, with 12 bases between them. CDR1 SGHAT and CDR2 FQNNGV come from the germline V gene. In nucleotides, the CDR3 is TGTGCCAGCAGCCCCGGGGATAGGAATCAGCCCCAGCATTTT. It specifies CASSPGDRNQPQHF.

J is TRBJ1-5 and V is TRBV19; 8 nucleotides line up with TRBD1. Germline values: CDR1 LNHDA, CDR2 SQIVND (reference sequence). Trimming at V came to 5 bases and at J to 3 bases, leaving 3 bases not matched to a gene. The CDR3 runs to 14 residues. CDR3 nucleotides: TGTGCCAGTAGTGGACAGGGTTTCAATCAGCCCCAGCATTTT. Translated: CASSGQGFNQPQHF. Full variable domain (remainder filled in from reference TRBV19 and TRBJ1-5): DGGITQSPKYLFRKEGQNVTLSCEQNLNHDAMYWYRQDPGQGLRLIYYSQIVNDFQKGDIAEGYSVSREKKESFPLTVTSAQKNPTAFYLCASSGQGFNQPQHFGDGTRLSIL.